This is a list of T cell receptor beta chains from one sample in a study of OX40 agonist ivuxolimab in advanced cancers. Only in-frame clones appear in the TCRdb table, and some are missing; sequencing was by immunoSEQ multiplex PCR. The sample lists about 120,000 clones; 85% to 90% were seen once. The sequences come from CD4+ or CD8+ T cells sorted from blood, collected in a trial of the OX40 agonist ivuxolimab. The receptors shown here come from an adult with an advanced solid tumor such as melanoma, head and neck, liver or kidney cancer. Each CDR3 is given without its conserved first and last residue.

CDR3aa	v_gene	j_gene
ASSLQGGGTDTQY	TRBV7-3	TRBJ2-3
AWTTLSGNTIY	TRBV30	TRBJ1-3
ASSDLTGIQETQY	TRBV28	TRBJ2-5
ASSRGDSWSSYEQY	TRBV9	TRBJ2-7
ASTPMGGISYEQY	TRBV28	TRBJ2-7
AGHRANSPLH	TRBV30	TRBJ1-6
ASSVSIGGNTEAF	TRBV9	TRBJ1-1
ASSLDLTGGGYT	TRBV28	TRBJ1-2
ASSGPEATDAGGLRDTQY	TRBV6-1	TRBJ2-3
ASSHPQPPGQGSNSPLH	TRBV4-2	TRBJ1-6
ASSSGQIQETQY	TRBV7-2	TRBJ2-5
ASSLQGARGNTIY	TRBV5-1	TRBJ1-3
ASRAGATGELF	TRBV5-1	TRBJ2-2
ASRRGGGSYNEQF	TRBV5-1	TRBJ2-1
RVHRGDEQF	TRBV20-1	TRBJ2-1
ASSSSSGGTETQY	TRBV11-2	TRBJ2-5
ASQTSGGLMNTGELF	TRBV7-9	TRBJ2-2
ASRRDRGETQY	TRBV7-8	TRBJ2-5
ASSLRTAFNYGYT	TRBV5-6	TRBJ1-2
ASSTGTVINSPLH	TRBV18	TRBJ1-6
ASSELDYGYT	TRBV6-1	TRBJ1-2
AISDPVRTADTQY	TRBV10-3	TRBJ2-3
ASSLGTAGTYEQY	TRBV28	TRBJ2-7
ASVQGYNTGELF	TRBV7-2	TRBJ2-2
AIKTGLAGGYEQY	TRBV10-3	TRBJ2-7
ASSLRAGTDTQY	TRBV5-6	TRBJ2-3
ASSIVRGNTEAF	TRBV19	TRBJ1-1
ATAPGTGQNEQF	TRBV6-1	TRBJ2-1
AWSDTNQPQH	TRBV30	TRBJ1-5
ASSDGGQETQY	TRBV10-1	TRBJ2-5
ASSLARTGGAF	TRBV7-2	TRBJ1-1
ASRVQGASANEKLF	TRBV19	TRBJ1-4
ASYSGARPKTQY	TRBV28	TRBJ2-5
ASSYWRGGSTDTQY	TRBV6-5	TRBJ2-3
ATSDRVSGSPLH	TRBV15	TRBJ1-6
ASSLNPIGTGNEQY	TRBV7-2	TRBJ2-7
ASSEPGQGRGESNEKLF	TRBV2	TRBJ1-4
ASGGAMDYEQY	TRBV28	TRBJ2-7
ASSPGQPRDEQY	TRBV7-9	TRBJ2-7
ASSDDRGSNQPQH	TRBV2	TRBJ1-5
ASSLEGTVSGNTIY	TRBV7-2	TRBJ1-3
ASSLNGRPPYEQY	TRBV5-1	TRBJ2-7
ASSEEGTANYGYT	TRBV6-4	TRBJ1-2
ATSRDPLEKLF	TRBV15	TRBJ1-4
ASSLSYRGAPYNEQF	TRBV13	TRBJ2-1
ASSLGQVGSPLH	TRBV11-2	TRBJ1-6
ASSARRGLALYNEQF	TRBV13	TRBJ2-1
ASSQDGGSGNTIY	TRBV4-3	TRBJ1-3
ASSLKMGLAGGPATQY	TRBV7-2	TRBJ2-5
ASSPLGGVAGITDTQY	TRBV5-6	TRBJ2-3
ASSSTGVGTGELF	TRBV28	TRBJ2-2
ASRSGQGMNTEAF	TRBV28	TRBJ1-1
ASSAGQVATNEKLF	TRBV9	TRBJ1-4
ASSEGRSSYNEQF	TRBV9	TRBJ2-1
ASSEVAGYNEQY	TRBV6-1	TRBJ2-7